This T cell receptor (beta chain) was documented in a study of identical twins. Findings and caveats of the study: Cross-sectional statistics underpinned the conclusions; the same donors were not followed. Fewer insertions marked abundant cord blood beta clonotypes; young adult naive trended weakly, memory not at all. Invariant cells of the MAIT and iNKT types might have partly distorted the zero-insertion analyses.

CDR1 and CDR2 (germline): SGDLS, YYNGEE. CDR3 length: 13 residues. Trimming removed 1 base from V and 1 base from J, with 5 bases in between. In TCRdb, the 5' RACE reads were re-called with MiXCR into one record per CDR3 protein. The sample lists fewer than 650,000 distinct CDR3 sequences, more than 9% occurring once. The table lists this clonotype with many counts. No antigen is known for it. This same sample was also part of a study on yellow fever vaccine responses in identical twins.

The sample consisted of PBMCs. The chain uses TRBV9 and TRBJ2-5; maybe TRBD1 (5 bases). The sequence came from a woman under 30 in good health. In nucleotides, the CDR3 is TGTGCCAGCAGCGTAACAGGCCAAGAGACCCAGTACTTC. Translated: CASSVTGQETQYF.